The present entry profiles one T cell receptor (beta chain) with its context. The clone's antigen remains unknown. The CDR3, from cysteine to phenylalanine, totals 15 residues. Just CDR3 DNA is preserved here, 45 bases in frame from base 1. CDR1 and CDR2 (MNHEY, SMNVEV) derive from the germline V gene (reference sequence). For this chain, trimming is 2 bases at the V end and 1 base at the J end, and the number of junction bases without a gene match is 5. The sample is drawn from a study of cytomegalovirus exposure and HLA in healthy donors (dated by TCRdb to the late 2010s). About the full investigation: In an earlier analysis of some 550 of the donors, around 290 Gb of sequence data and 117 million unique TCR beta sequences from 180 million or so T cells were reported. An early release covering just under 650 HLA-typed donors comprised about 290 gigabases of sequencing data and around 80 million unique TCR sequences. A later analysis re-examined previously published TCR beta repertoires from about 700 donors and added high-resolution HLA genotyping to investigate patterns of TCR occurrence. Alongside the repertoire data, information on donor age, sex, ethnicity and CMV serostatus was compiled. All discovery cohort repertoires had been generated using a single sequencing platform. Of the approximately 370 genotyped donors, roughly 80% were placed in the genetic ancestry cluster associated with self-reported Caucasian donors. Along with the approximately 670-subject first cohort, a separate validation cohort of approximately 110 different subjects was used. Typing coverage differed by locus: A, B, C, DRB1 and DQB1 were typed in about 629-640 donors, DQA1 in about 500, DPA1 in 606, and DPB1 in around 490. Because of strong linkage in the cohort, a handful of DR-DQ haplotypes were treated as single units for association and clustering. In a later genetic analysis, genome-wide SNP genotypes for about three fifths of the roughly 670 donors were used, and that subset was treated as a discovery cohort. The T cell repertoires of 666 subjects were profiled by immunosequencing and related to cytomegalovirus serostatus. The aim of the study was to test whether cataloging public T cell receptors could identify signatures of past pathogen exposure. An earlier analysis of 587 of the donors used high-throughput TCR beta sequencing to judge whether each TCR beta V gene segment behaved as functional or pseudogenic. In the later analysis, no new phenotypic data were used to find candidate immune exposures; instead, reliance was placed on TCR beta sequences and their occurrence across donors. Class I and class II HLA loci were covered by the typing at four-digit resolution. On average, 235,054 unique TCR beta nucleotide sequences were sequenced per donor among some 430 genotyped donors of the cohort, with roughly 19% of those sequences being non-productive. High-throughput TCR immunosequencing, statistical association of individual TCRs with disease status, and machine learning were combined to predict cytomegalovirus infection status. The study at large found these results: A later analysis found that HLA-associated TCR beta chains were more clonally expanded and had lower generation probabilities than equally common non-associated chains. Roughly uniform sequencing depth across donors was assumed in presence/absence analyses, although this assumption may not hold. A later analysis associated approximately 17,000 TCR beta sequences with specific HLA alleles at a false discovery rate of 0.05. According to a later genetic analysis, donors in an Asian-associated ancestry cluster had fewer N-insertions in productive TCRs than the approximately 630-donor mean. In both the original and validation cohorts, the classifier was reported to diagnose cytomegalovirus status with high specificity and sensitivity. The study gave a list of some 150 TCR beta chains associated with cytomegalovirus. Most TCR sequences were seen in very few donors, while some public TCRs were found in many individuals. Three of the identified cytomegalovirus-associated TCR beta chains were confirmed in vitro to be specific for cytomegalovirus antigens. In a later analysis, the rate of TCR association differed among HLA loci, with DRB1 alleles having the most associated TCRs and HLA-C alleles having the fewest. An earlier analysis of 587 of the donors showed that most TCR beta V segments appeared in productive rearrangements either about 87% or about 30% of the time, which broadly matched IMGT annotations. About 17 rarely observed V segments, including chromosome 9 orphons, were excluded from the earlier analysis of several hundred of the donors because counts were too low. A later analysis found that most CMV-associated TCR beta chains appeared HLA-restricted, with HLA associations seemingly driven largely by CMV exposure. Because some donors lacked HLA typing at each locus, the association tests relied only on the typed subset. A cluster of highly shared sequence variants was judged likely to represent a technical artifact of the sequencing pipeline. The only immune exposure information available for the cohort was CMV serostatus. Several of the top co-occurrence clusters appeared to be linked to parvovirus B19, influenza, CMV and Epstein-Barr virus, according to a later analysis. Assigning TCR associations to individual alleles was difficult when HLA alleles, especially DR and DQ, strongly co-occurred. A further reported finding was that TCR beta sequences accurately predicted the HLA-A and HLA-B alleles for most subjects in the first cohort. The 87-base-pair reads could not distinguish some IMGT-functional V segments, including TRBV6-2 and TRBV6-3, so those segments were excluded. The authors suggested that the approach could potentially be generalized to other disease states and immunological phenotypes. Only TCR beta chains were sequenced in this cohort, and the absence of alpha or paired-chain data limited detectable features. An association between a missense DCLRE1C variant and V-gene and J-gene trimming of TCR beta chains was found in a later genetic analysis and replicated in an independent cohort. Linkage disequilibrium might explain the correlated functional status among segregating V segments, but an unknown experimental factor could not be excluded.

The cohort was made up of several hundred healthy bone marrow donors. At the time of sampling, all cohort members were nominally healthy, though unrecorded immune exposures were likely present. The donor tested CMV seropositive and was one of the 289 seropositive cohort members. A peripheral blood sample was collected from each donor, and TCR beta sequencing was performed on peripheral blood mononuclear cells. The Qiagen DNeasy Blood Extraction Kit was used to extract genomic DNA from the blood cell samples. Libraries were made using the immunoSEQ multiplex PCR assay. The multiplex PCR relied on a mix of 60 forward primers for TCR Vbeta segments and 13 reverse primers for TCR Jbeta segments. A multiplex PCR assay on genomic DNA amplified the CDR3 region of rearranged TCR beta genes. Amplified TCR beta libraries were sequenced as 87-base-pair reads on the Illumina HiSeq System. Regarding the original processing steps: A later analysis tallied tens of millions of unique TCR beta chains across the 660 or so repertoires, and around 9.9 million of those chains were shared by two or more donors. A nearest-neighbor algorithm error-corrected the raw reads and collapsed the reads into unique sequences, merging closely related sequences to remove PCR and sequencing errors. To assign V, D and J gene segments, CDR3 sequences were aligned to IMGT reference sequences. For a sequence to be retained, a match of at least six nucleotides to both a V gene segment and a J gene segment was required. Rearrangements were classified as productive when the CDR3 lacked stop codons and remained in frame with V and J, and all other rearrangements were classified as non-productive. CDR3 was defined according to IMGT convention as the region running from the second conserved V-encoded cysteine to the conserved J-encoded phenylalanine. In an earlier analysis of 587 of the donors, sequences lacking an unambiguous match to a single V gene segment were excluded. In an earlier analysis of approximately 590 of the donors, V segments were called functional above 56.7% productive rearrangements and were called segregating when the between-donor standard deviation exceeded 5%. A statistical classification framework was developed to diagnose cytomegalovirus status using the catalog of TCR beta chain sequences. In a later analysis, TCR nucleotide sequences were compared against IMGT/GENE-DB human TR gene sequences so that V and J genes could be assigned. The TCRdist pipeline was used in a later analysis to assign CDR3 sequences and most-parsimonious VDJ recombination scenarios. In a later analysis, every TCR beta chain was defined by the combination of its CDR3 amino acid sequence and its V-gene family, and reads without a unique V-gene family were dropped. In a later analysis, fewer than 650 highly shared, low-generation-probability nucleotide sequences were removed to address suspected cross-contamination and a sequencing artifact. In a later analysis, a clonal expansion index for each public chain was calculated from normalized within-repertoire ranks of inferred template counts. In a later analysis, generation probabilities were computed using a VDJ recombination model fitted to out-of-frame rearrangements, and the results were checked against IGoR. A later analysis scored TCR-TCR, TCR-HLA and TCR-CMV co-occurrence with hypergeometric tests, applying a repertoire-size bias correction to TCR pairs. To estimate false discovery rates, a later analysis permuted the HLA or CMV assignments 20 times. A later analysis grouped co-occurring TCRs with DBSCAN, adding TCRdist sequence similarity when clustering within HLA-allele-positive subsets. Co-occurrence clustering excluded repertoires with fewer than 30,000 or more than 120,000 public chains, plus five with anomalous nucleotide sharing. In TCRdb, the immuneACCESS table is reduced to in-frame sequences with V and J assigned. These tables do not hold every clone; where another copy was compared, an unresolved V gene accounts for under half, and the others remain unexplained. The V and J calls and clone size are taken from that table; D and trimming were inferred from the DNA. The sample's table lists a count of tens of thousands of clones. The ten largest clones capture about 3.6% of the sample.

Sequencing was performed on PBMCs. This TCR derives from a middle-aged woman in good health and CMV-seropositive. The chain couples TRBV27 to TRBJ2-7, and 7 junctional nucleotides match TRBD2. The CDR3 in this case is CASSLRAGRSYEQYF. The nucleotide sequence reads TGTGCCAGCAGTTTACGGGCCGGGAGGTCCTACGAGCAGTACTTC.